Listed here are 28 T cell receptor beta chains from one sample, sequenced in a study of control samples from healthy donors and cancer patients. Measured with immunoSEQ multiplex PCR; TCRdb has only the in-frame clones, and not every one. The sample contains roughly 99,000 clones, roughly four fifths of which appear only once. The specimen sequenced was blood. Every receptor here comes from a man in his sixties in good health.

The J gene is TRBJ1-2, the V gene TRBV6-1; D is uncertain. Trimming pared 2 bases from V and 4 bases from J, leaving 5 bases between. The CDR3 consists of 12 residues. Germline V gene data show CDR1 as MNHNS and CDR2 as SASEGT. The CDR3 loop reads CASSENSYGYTF. CDR3 DNA: TGTGCCAGCAGTGAAAACAGCTATGGCTACACCTTC.

The V gene is TRBV6-5, the J gene TRBJ2-7; 7 nucleotides match TRBD1. From germline, CDR1 is MNHEY and CDR2 SVGAGI. Trimming took 2 bases from V and 2 from J; bases not matched to a gene: 6. The CDR3 is 15 amino acids. The CDR3 bases are TGTGCCAGCAGTTACGAGAAGGGGGCGGCCTACGAGCAGTACTTC. Protein: CASSYEKGAAYEQYF.

V usage is TRBV2 and J usage is TRBJ1-1; D remains unclear. CDR1 is SNHLY, CDR2 FYNNEI, per germline. The CDR3 totals 13 residues. The ends were cut back, 7 bases at V and 5 bases at J, with 14 bases in the middle. In nucleotides, the CDR3 is TGTGCCAGCAATCAGGATAGGAATACTGAAGCTTTCTTT. Translating gives CASNQDRNTEAFF.

This clone was seen just once. The V and J genes are TRBV25-1 and TRBJ2-1, with D possibly being TRBD1 (6 bases). The length of the CDR3 is 14 residues. V shed 4 bases and J shed 6 bases, with 13 bases lying between them. CDR1 is MGHDK and CDR2 is SYGVNS in the germline V gene. The CDR3 DNA reads as TGTGCCAGCAGTGTCCTCAGGGGTACCAATGAGCAGTTCTTC. Residues: CASSVLRGTNEQFF.

This clone occurred a few times. The chain carries TRBV18 and TRBJ2-2, with D perhaps TRBD1 or TRBD2 (5 bases each). The CDR3 is 14 amino acids. Germline CDR1 KGHSH, CDR2 LQKENI. V lost 4 bases, J lost 6 bases, and 12 bases lay in between. As DNA, the CDR3 is TGTGCCAGCTCACAGTCGTGGGGGTCCGGGGAGCTGTTTTTT. It encodes CASSQSWGSGELFF.

V gene TRBV6-4 combines with J gene TRBJ2-3; D possibly uses TRBD1 or TRBD2 (5 bases each). The CDR3 has 14 residues. The germline gives CDR1 MRHNA, CDR2 SNTAGT. Trimming removed 6 bases at V and 2 bases at J, with 12 bases between. The CDR3, as DNA: TGTGCCAGCAGGGCCCGAGGGGACACAGATACGCAGTATTTT. Translation gives CASRARGDTDTQYF.

The genes are TRBV5-1 and TRBJ2-5; a weak D match, TRBD1 (6 bases). The CDR3 extends over 17 amino acids. Per germline, CDR1 SGHRS and CDR2 YFSETQ. V was cut by 4 bases and J by 2 bases, with 21 bases left in between. CDR3 nucleotides: TGCGCCAGCAGCATTACAGGGCCGCCTCTAAAACAAGAGACCCAGTACTTC. Protein sequence: CASSITGPPLKQETQYF.

V usage is TRBV19 and J usage is TRBJ2-5; D not resolved. With 3 bases removed from V and 6 bases from J, the gap between germline ends came to 11 bases. Germline CDR1 is LNHDA and CDR2 is SQIVND (reference sequence). The CDR3 is 13 amino acids. Here the CDR3 DNA reads TGTGCCAGTAGTATTATGGGGTCTCAGACCCAGTACTTC. It encodes CASSIMGSQTQYF.

The chain uses TRBV18 and TRBJ1-1; no clear D gene. The CDR3 length is 15 residues. Germline loops: CDR1 KGHSH, CDR2 LQKENI. The V end was cut by 2 bases, the J end by 10 bases, with 20 bases between. This CDR3 is CASSPDAAPSFVAFF. The CDR3 DNA sequence: TGTGCCAGCTCACCAGACGCCGCCCCCAGTTTTGTAGCTTTCTTT. The full variable domain, rest sourced from reference TRBV18 and TRBJ1-1, is NAGVMQNPRHLVRRRGQEARLRCSPMKGHSHVYWYRQLPEEGLKFMVYLQKENIIDESGMPKERFSAEFPKEGPSILRIQQVVRGDSAAYFCASSPDAAPSFVAFFGQGTRLTVV.

This rearrangement joins TRBV5-1 to TRBJ2-7; 7 bases match TRBD1. From germline, CDR1 is SGHRS and CDR2 YFSETQ. This CDR3 region has 15 residues. V was clipped by 3 bases and J by 3 bases; unmatched bases: 9. For the CDR3, the DNA is TGCGCCAGCAGCTACTCTGGGGGACAGCTCTACGAGCAGTACTTC. Translation: CASSYSGGQLYEQYF.

V usage is TRBV6-6 and J usage is TRBJ2-7; 7 bases are shared with TRBD1. V shed 7 bases, J shed 6 bases, and the junction held 12 bases outside the gene matches. This CDR3 region has 14 residues. Germline V gene lookup returns CDR1 MNHNY and CDR2 SVGAGI (reference sequence). CDR3 protein: CASTTGTAVGEQYF. In nucleotides, the CDR3 is TGTGCCAGCACCACCGGGACAGCAGTAGGCGAGCAGTACTTC.

The V call is TRBV21-1, the J call TRBJ2-5; the table calls TRBD2, which could not be checked here. TRBV21-1 corresponds to a pseudogene. The CDR3 has 10 residues. The CDR3 coding sequence is TGTGCCAGCCGGGTGGAGACCCAGTACTTC. This translates into CASRVETQYF.

In this sample, this clone turned up a few times. This chain uses TRBV9 with TRBJ2-5, with 10 bases identical to TRBD2. Germline V CDR1 and CDR2: SGDLS, YYNGEE. This CDR3 contains 16 residues. V dropped 3 bases and J dropped 4; count of bases not matched to a gene: 9. CDR3 amino acids: CASSGGAGGMRETQYF. The CDR3 DNA reads as TGTGCCAGCAGCGGTGGAGCGGGGGGGATGCGAGAGACCCAGTACTTC.

This chain uses TRBV3-1 (or the pseudogene TRBV3-2) with TRBJ1-1; 8 nucleotides agree with TRBD1. CDR1 is LGHDT and CDR2 is YNNKEL in the germline V gene (reference sequence). J was trimmed by 10 bases and V by 4 bases; bases with no gene match: 8. There are 13 residues in the CDR3. In DNA form, the CDR3 reads TGTGCCAGCAGCCCGAGCAGGGGGCGCACAGCTTTCTTT. This codes for CASSPSRGRTAFF.

V is TRBV28 and J is TRBJ1-1; D perhaps matches TRBD1 (6 bases). The CDR3 contains 17 residues. V gave up 0 bases and J gave up 5 bases, with 19 bases separating them. Germline CDR1 and CDR2: MDHEN and SYDVKM. The CDR3 spells CASSLWDLARGETEAFF. In DNA, the CDR3 is TGTGCCAGCAGTTTATGGGATCTCGCGAGGGGGGAAACTGAAGCTTTCTTT.

The rearrangement joins TRBV5-1 to TRBJ1-6, with 8 bases identical to TRBD1. Trimming removed 4 bases from V and 7 bases from J; junction bases left unmatched: 7. CDR1 and CDR2 (germline): SGHRS, YFSETQ. This CDR3 region has 15 residues. CDR3 region: CASSAWTGSNSPLHF. As DNA, the CDR3 is TGCGCCAGCAGCGCCTGGACAGGGAGCAATTCACCCCTCCACTTT. The full variable domain, its missing parts supplied by reference TRBV5-1 and TRBJ1-6, is KAGVTQTPRYLIKTRGQQVTLSCSPISGHRSVSWYQQTPGQGLQFLFEYFSETQRNKGNFPGRFSGRQFSNSRSEMNVSTLELGDSALYLCASSAWTGSNSPLHFGNGTRLTVT.

This chain links TRBV6-5 with TRBJ2-1; 11 bases line up with TRBD2. J lost 6 bases, V lost 8 bases, and 6 bases had no gene match. CDR3 length: 14 amino acids. The germline V gene encodes CDR1 MNHEY and CDR2 SVGAGI. The CDR3 sequence: CASAGTSGINEQFF. In DNA form, the CDR3 reads TGTGCCAGCGCCGGGACTAGCGGTATCAATGAGCAGTTCTTC.

This chain uses TRBV30 with TRBJ1-6; TRBD1 is a possible D gene (6 bases). From germline, CDR1 is GTSNPN and CDR2 SVGIG (reference sequence). The V end was cut by 2 bases, the J end by 6 bases, with 14 bases between. CDR3 length: 15 residues. This chain's CDR3 is CAWSIRGATNSPLHF. In DNA form, the CDR3 reads TGTGCCTGGAGTATTCGGGGGGCCACTAATTCACCCCTCCACTTT.

The chain combines TRBV6-5 with TRBJ1-1; a possible D gene is TRBD1 (6 bases). CDR1 and CDR2 (germline): MNHEY, SVGAGI. V was trimmed by 6 bases and J by 8 bases, leaving 19 bases between them. The CDR3 extends over 14 amino acids. The CDR3, as DNA: TGTGCCAGCAGAGCCGGGGGGCGTTCAGGCGAAGCTTTCTTT. Its protein is CASRAGGRSGEAFF.

V and J are TRBV9 and TRBJ2-1; TRBD1 might be the D (6 bases). CDR3 size: 13 residues. The V gene's germline CDR1 is SGDLS and CDR2 YYNGEE. The V end was cut by 0 bases, the J end by 6 bases, with 7 bases between. DNA for the CDR3: TGTGCCAGCAGCGTAGGAGGGGGCAATGAGCAGTTCTTC. Translating it yields CASSVGGGNEQFF.

This chain links TRBV7-3 with TRBJ2-3; 9 bases are shared with TRBD2. The CDR3 runs 15 residues. Germline trimming cut 5 bases from V and 1 base from J; bases unmatched to any gene: 4. Germline CDR1 and CDR2: SGHTA and FQGTGA. The CDR3 region has the DNA TGTGCCAGCAGCCTAGTAGCGGGGGGCACAGATACGCAGTATTTT. Translated, it gives CASSLVAGGTDTQYF.

The rearrangement joins TRBV11-3 to TRBJ1-1; D is undetermined. V lost 5 bases and J lost 0, with 13 bases in between. The CDR3 contains 15 residues. Germline CDR1 is SGHNT and CDR2 is YENEEA. Here the CDR3 DNA reads TGTGCCAGCAGCCCCCGTCTGGGATTGAACACTGAAGCTTTCTTT. Its protein product is CASSPRLGLNTEAFF.

This clone was picked up one time. The chain uses TRBV6-5 and TRBJ1-5; D unclear. The CDR3 spans 14 residues. With 5 bases removed from V and 4 bases from J, the gap between germline ends came to 12 bases. Germline assignment: CDR1 MNHEY and CDR2 SVGAGI. The CDR3 DNA reads as TGTGCCAGCAGTCCGAATGGCCAGAATCAGCCCCAGCATTTT. Protein: CASSPNGQNQPQHF.

The V and J genes are TRBV12-3 or TRBV12-4 and TRBJ1-1; D not resolved. Deletions cut 5 bases from V and 4 bases from J, with 11 bases between. CDR3 length: 13 amino acids. Here the CDR3 reads CASSQGLGTEAFF. CDR3 DNA: TGTGCCAGCAGTCAAGGGTTGGGCACTGAAGCTTTCTTT.

The chain carries TRBV28 and TRBJ2-5; D tentatively fits TRBD1 or TRBD2 (5 bases each). This CDR3 is 13 amino acids long. Trimming stripped 11 bases from V and 5 bases from J, with 18 bases between. Germline V gene data show CDR1 as MDHEN and CDR2 as SYDVKM. The CDR3 region is CAAGPGIQETQYF. CDR3 bases: TGTGCCGCGGGTCCAGGGATTCAGGAGACCCAGTACTTC.

The chain is built from TRBV5-8 and TRBJ2-6, with TRBD1 as a possible D gene (5 bases). Trimming stripped 4 bases from V and 0 bases from J, with 11 bases between. The germline V gene encodes CDR1 SGHTS and CDR2 YDEGEE. This CDR3 has 16 amino acids. CDR3 nucleotides: TGTGCCAGCAGCCTACGACAGAACTCTGGGGCCAACGTCCTGACTTTC. Protein: CASSLRQNSGANVLTF.

Only a few counts were recorded for this clone. This chain uses TRBV11-2 with TRBJ1-1, with unresolved D. Germline CDR1 and CDR2: SGHAT and FQNNGV. V was trimmed by 0 bases and J by 5 bases, leaving 4 bases between them. The CDR3 totals 12 residues. CDR3 in amino acids: CASSLEVTEAFF. Here the CDR3 DNA reads TGTGCCAGCAGCTTAGAGGTGACTGAAGCTTTCTTT.

V usage is TRBV6-4 and J usage is TRBJ2-3, with TRBD2 matching 13 bases. CDR3 length: 16 amino acids. CDR1 is MRHNA and CDR2 is SNTAGT in the germline V gene. Losses at the gene ends were 5 bases for V and 5 bases for J; bases not matched to a gene: 7. The CDR3 region is CASSRTSGGGEDTQYF. DNA for the CDR3: TGTGCCAGCAGTCGGACTAGCGGGGGAGGAGAAGATACGCAGTATTTT.